This T cell receptor beta chain emerged from a study of T cells after yellow fever vaccination. Study background: Any fraction with a low cell number was prepared using SMART-Seq v4 Ultra Low Input.

Each CDR3 protein gets one entry after TCRdb re-called the 5' RACE reads with MiXCR. Counted here are 250,000 or so distinct CDR3 sequences, over 6.5% occurring once; the ten biggest clones make up roughly 1%. The germline V gene encodes CDR1 SGHDN and CDR2 FVKESK. Trimming pared 3 bases from V and 9 bases from J, leaving 12 bases between. This CDR3 comprises 12 residues. The specimen comprised CD4+ T cells sorted from PBMCs, sampled on the day of the yellow fever booster vaccination. The chain is built from TRBV14 and TRBJ2-7, with TRBD2 as a possible D gene (6 bases). The source is a man aged 30 to 45 who received the YFV17D yellow fever vaccine. CDR3 DNA: TGTGCCAGCAGCCAGGCGACCGGGAGGCAGTACTTC. Translated, it gives CASSQATGRQYF.